What follows are 6 T cell receptor beta chains derived from one specimen sequenced in a study of T-cell memory formation after mild COVID-19. TCRdb recomputed calls from the 5' RACE reads with MiXCR, one row per CDR3 protein. The data show under 250,000 distinct CDR3 sequences, 8% to 9.5% seen once. Sequencing was done on a sample of PBMCs or a T cell subset sorted from them (not recorded which). Receptor source: a man aged 18-30 years who had mild COVID-19 (a few samples of this study predate the infection). Cell type and time point are not known.

Ten or more counts support this clonotype. The chain uses TRBV6-2 or TRBV6-3 and TRBJ1-5, with no clear D. Germline CDR1 MNHEY, CDR2 SVGEGT. The CDR3 length is 12 residues. Trimming pared 8 bases from V and 5 bases from J, leaving 10 bases between. The CDR3 nucleotides are TGTGCCAGCGCTTCCTCCTATCAGCCCCAGCATTTT. Residues: CASASSYQPQHF.

In its sample, this clonotype was seen a few times. V is TRBV12-3 or TRBV12-4 and J is TRBJ2-1; D gene uncertain. The CDR3 extends over 16 amino acids. V was cut by 2 bases and J by 8 bases, with 19 bases left in between. CDR3 coding DNA: TGTGCCAGCAGTTTAAGTTTTCGTGTAGTCCGACATGAGCAGTTCTTC. It encodes CASSLSFRVVRHEQFF.

This clonotype was seen ten or more times. This chain connects TRBV28 to TRBJ1-5, with D unclear. V gave up 2 bases and J gave up 7 bases, with 6 bases separating them. CDR3 length: 12 residues. Germline CDR1 is MDHEN and CDR2 is SYDVKM. As DNA, the CDR3 is TGTGCCAGCAGTTTAGTAGAACAGCCCCAGCATTTT. It yields the protein CASSLVEQPQHF.

The chain carries TRBV7-6 and TRBJ2-3; the D gene could be TRBD1 or TRBD2 (5 bases each). Trimming took off 3 bases at V and 4 bases at J, with 14 bases between the two ends. This CDR3 has 15 amino acids. Germline V gene lookup returns CDR1 SGHVS and CDR2 FNYEAQ. This chain's CDR3 is CASSLGPAVADTQYF. The CDR3 nucleotides are TGTGCCAGCAGCTTGGGACCCGCGGTCGCAGATACGCAGTATTTT.

This clonotype was found many times. This rearrangement joins TRBV5-1 to TRBJ2-3; D is perhaps TRBD1 (6 bases). This CDR3 region has 14 residues. V was cut by 3 bases and J by 2 bases, with 10 bases left in between. Per the germline V gene, CDR1 is SGHRS and CDR2 is YFSETQ. CDR3 loop: CASSSQGYTDTQYF. CDR3 DNA sequence: TGCGCCAGCAGCTCACAGGGCTACACAGATACGCAGTATTTT.

This clonotype was picked up a small number of times. This chain connects TRBV30 to TRBJ2-7; D gene uncertain. This CDR3 is built from 12 residues. Trimming cost V 2 bases and J 6 bases, with 11 bases left between them. Germline V gene sequence: CDR1 GTSNPN, CDR2 SVGIG (reference sequence). The DNA of the CDR3 is TGTGCCTGGAGTAGGCAGATCTCCGAGCAGTACTTC. This translates into CAWSRQISEQYF.